This T cell receptor (beta chain) was profiled in a study of T cell responses to AZD1222 COVID-19 vaccine. Study-level points and caveats: The study found Spike-specific TCR breadth and depth rose after two AZD1222 doses.

This clone occurred once. Its antigen is unknown. The protocol was immunoSEQ multiplex PCR, while the TCRdb copy is restricted to in-frame clones and leaves out a portion. The data contain 120,000 or so clones, about 89% of them singletons. From germline, CDR1 is MNHEY and CDR2 SMNVEV (reference sequence). Trimming cost V 3 bases and J 6 bases, with 12 bases left between them. CDR3 length: 13 residues. The sequence was obtained from an adult who received the AZD1222 COVID-19 vaccine. The sequences come from peripheral blood, collected 28 days after the second AZD1222 dose. This chain links TRBV27 with TRBJ2-7; D perhaps matches TRBD1 (6 bases). CDR3 DNA: TGTGCCAGCAGTTTCAACAGGGTAAGCGAGCAGTACTTC. Its translation: CASSFNRVSEQYF.